Each of the 2 T cell receptor beta chains below was sequenced from the same sample in a study of T cell repertoires in cytomegalovirus infection. TCRdb called the reads again in MiXCR, with one record for every CDR3 protein. The sample lists some 120,000 distinct CDR3 sequences, about 9.5% occurring once. These receptors have no identified antigens. Sequenced material: PBMCs, sequenced either directly or after in vitro stimulation (not recorded which). The receptors were gathered from a human donor in good health (CMV status not recorded). Some clones in this sample may be carry-over from other donors' samples.

This clonotype was seen a handful of times. The V call is TRBV7-8, the J call TRBJ1-1; D not resolved. In germline, CDR1 is SGHVS, CDR2 FQNEAQ. The ends were cut back, 1 base at V and 5 bases at J, with 11 bases in the middle. This CDR3 region has 14 residues. The CDR3 sequence is CASSLGVVRTEAFF. Written as DNA, the CDR3 is TGTGCCAGCAGCTTAGGTGTGGTGAGAACTGAAGCTTTCTTT.

The sample holds many counts of this clonotype. This chain uses TRBV7-8 with TRBJ1-5; D ambiguous. The CDR3 contains 14 residues. Trimming removed 1 base from V and 1 base from J, with 5 bases in between. Germline V gene lookup returns CDR1 SGHVS and CDR2 FQNEAQ. The CDR3 protein is CASSLVDSNQPQHF. CDR3 DNA sequence: TGTGCCAGCAGCTTAGTCGACAGCAATCAGCCCCAGCATTTT.